The 14 T cell receptor beta chains in this list originate from one sample, sequenced in a study of PD-1 blockade in classical Hodgkin lymphoma. Data came from immunoSEQ multiplex PCR; TCRdb stores just in-frame clones and leaves some out. Of around 46,000 clones in the sample, around 80% were seen once. Every single patient, without exception, relapsed after autologous stem cell transplantation, and brentuximab vedotin exposure varied. The sample was peripheral blood mononuclear cells (PBMCs), taken before the second cycle of nivolumab. All receptors derive from a human donor with classical Hodgkin lymphoma.

The V call is TRBV27, the J call TRBJ1-2; TRBD1 might be the D (5 bases). The CDR3 is 16 amino acids. The germline V and J ends were trimmed by 8 bases and 4 bases, with 23 bases remaining between them. Germline V gene sequence: CDR1 MNHEY, CDR2 SMNVEV (reference sequence). CDR3 in DNA: TGTGCCAGCCACCCGGGACCGGGGAACTTCAGCTATGGCTACACCTTC. The encoded protein is CASHPGPGNFSYGYTF.

This clone turned up a few times. The CDR3 loop is CASRNARGIDTQYF. CDR3 sequence (DNA): TGTGCCAGCAGAAATGCCAGGGGGATAGATACGCAGTATTTT. The rearrangement uses TRBV27 and TRBJ2-3; 7 nucleotides align to TRBD1. The germline V gene encodes CDR1 MNHEY and CDR2 SMNVEV (reference sequence). This CDR3 has 14 residues. J lost 5 bases, V lost 6 bases, and 8 bases had no gene match.

The V gene is TRBV14, the J gene TRBJ1-4; 8 positions match TRBD1. The V gene end was trimmed by 1 base and the J gene end by 5 bases; junction bases not matched to a gene: 6. The CDR3 runs 16 residues. Germline CDR1 reads SGHDN; CDR2 reads FVKESK. The CDR3, as DNA: TGTGCCAGCAGCCAAGCGACAGGGGTCCGGAATGAAAAACTGTTTTTT. Its protein is CASSQATGVRNEKLFF.

The chain has TRBV19 and TRBJ1-2, with D uncertain. Germline values: CDR1 LNHDA, CDR2 SQIVND (reference sequence). Trimming removed 5 bases from V and 4 bases from J, with 11 bases in between. The CDR3 totals 13 residues. The CDR3 region has the DNA TGTGCCAGTAGTCGCTCCCTTCTCTATGGCTACACCTTC. It codes for CASSRSLLYGYTF.

The J gene is TRBJ1-2, the V gene TRBV28; D is perhaps TRBD1 (6 bases). Germline V gene sequence: CDR1 MDHEN, CDR2 SYDVKM. Trimming cost V 5 bases and J 10 bases, with 17 bases left between them. This CDR3 comprises 13 residues. In DNA, the CDR3 is TGTGCCAGCAGTAATACAAACAGGGAACACTACACCTTC. As protein: CASSNTNREHYTF.

V gene TRBV9 combines with J gene TRBJ2-5, with D tentatively TRBD1 (6 bases). The tail of the sequence fits TRBJ2-7 better, so the J call may be wrong. CDR3 length: 15 residues. Germline V lookup: CDR1 SGDLS, CDR2 YYNGEE. CDR3 region: CASSVGTGSGDEQYF. As DNA, the CDR3 is TGTGCCAGCAGCGTGGGTACAGGGTCCGGGGACGAGCAGTACTTC.

V gene TRBV9 combines with J gene TRBJ1-1; 7 nucleotides match TRBD1. Germline assignment: CDR1 SGDLS and CDR2 YYNGEE. J gave up 2 bases and V 2 bases, and 3 bases lay outside the gene matches. This CDR3 has 14 residues. In DNA, the CDR3 is TGTGCCAGCAGCGTGGGGACAGCAAACACTGAAGCTTTCTTT. Its translation: CASSVGTANTEAFF. The variable domain in full, with the rest retrieved from reference TRBV9 and TRBJ1-1, is DSGVTQTPKHLITATGQRVTLRCSPRSGDLSVYWYQQSLDQGLQFLIQYYNGEERAKGNILERFSAQQFPDLHSELNLSSLELGDSALYFCASSVGTANTEAFFGQGTRLTVV.

The V and J genes are TRBV29-1 and TRBJ1-1; possibly TRBD1 for D (5 bases). Germline lookup yields CDR1 SQVTM and CDR2 ANQGSEA. Trimming stripped 7 bases from V and 0 bases from J, with 12 bases between. CDR3 length: 13 residues. CDR3 residues: CSGRGDMNTEAFF. The CDR3 nucleotides read TGCAGCGGGCGGGGGGATATGAACACTGAAGCTTTCTTT.

There are a few counts of this clone. The chain uses TRBV9 and TRBJ2-7, with D tentatively TRBD2 (6 bases). The CDR3 is 15 residues long. Germline loops: CDR1 SGDLS, CDR2 YYNGEE. Trimming took 2 bases from V and 2 from J, leaving 14 bases between them. The CDR3 DNA reads as TGTGCCAGCAGCGTCGGCGTGGACTATGCCTACGAGCAGTACTTC. Translating gives CASSVGVDYAYEQYF.

The rearrangement links TRBV6-5 to TRBJ1-4; D is perhaps TRBD1 (6 bases). CDR3 length equals 13 residues. The V end was cut by 6 bases, the J end by 6 bases, with 11 bases between. Per germline, CDR1 MNHEY and CDR2 SVGAGI. CDR3 residues: CASRKGVHEKLFF. The CDR3 bases are TGTGCCAGCAGAAAGGGGGTACATGAAAAACTGTTTTTT.

Only one count was recorded for this clone. V and J are TRBV19 and TRBJ2-3; D gene uncertain. CDR3 size: 12 residues. The V end was cut by 6 bases, the J end by 6 bases, with 10 bases between. Germline CDR1 LNHDA, CDR2 SQIVND (reference sequence). The DNA of the CDR3 is TGTGCCAGTAGCTTTATCCGGGATACGCAGTATTTT. It translates to CASSFIRDTQYF.

The rearrangement joins TRBV27 to TRBJ2-7; possibly TRBD2 for D (6 bases). V dropped 3 bases and J dropped 4 bases, with 13 bases sitting between them. The CDR3 contains 14 residues. Germline assignment: CDR1 MNHEY and CDR2 SMNVEV (reference sequence). In nucleotides, the CDR3 is TGTGCCAGCAGTTTCAAGGCTAGCGAGTACGAGCAGTACTTC. This gives the protein CASSFKASEYEQYF.

The chain employs TRBV4-3 and TRBJ2-3, with 11 positions matching TRBD2. The J segment lost 2 bases and the V segment lost 0 bases, leaving 7 bases of the junction unmatched. The CDR3 is 18 residues long. Per the germline V gene, CDR1 is LGHNA and CDR2 is YSLEER. CDR3 residues: CASSQDLSGGDPTDTQYF. In DNA form, the CDR3 reads TGCGCCAGCAGCCAAGATCTTAGCGGGGGGGATCCCACAGATACGCAGTATTTT.

With respect to this clone: Other DNA sequences from this sample encode an identical CDR3 as well. The V call is TRBV9, the J call TRBJ2-7, with 9 positions matching TRBD2. V trimming: 0 bases; J trimming: 3 bases; junction bases outside the gene matches: 4. Germline CDR1 SGDLS, CDR2 YYNGEE. The CDR3 sequence is 15 residues long. The CDR3 nucleotides read TGTGCCAGCAGCGTAGGGCTAGCGGGGAGCTACGAGCAGTACTTC. Translated, it gives CASSVGLAGSYEQYF.